The 23 T cell receptor beta chains in this list originate from one sample, sequenced in a study of T cells in Graves' hyperthyroidism and ophthalmopathy. Amplification targeted TCR beta CDR3 regions from RNA transcripts. TCR CDR3 regions were first amplified by RT-PCR with HTBI primers. TCRdb analysed the multiplex PCR reads with MiXCR anew, one entry per CDR3 protein. The sample consists of around 610,000 distinct CDR3 sequences, about 15% of them appearing once. The sequenced sample was blood. These receptors originate from a woman aged 40 to 55 with Graves' ophthalmopathy.

This clonotype has a count of ten or more. The chain couples TRBV12-3 or TRBV12-4 to TRBJ1-5, with unresolved D. The CDR3 totals 14 residues. V was trimmed by 1 base and J by 7 bases, leaving 11 bases between them. Written as DNA, the CDR3 is TGTGCCAGCAGTTTAGGTCCGCCGGGGCAGCCCCAGCATTTT. This gives the protein CASSLGPPGQPQHF.

V and J are TRBV4-2 and TRBJ2-1; TRBD2 aligns across 7 bases. The J segment lost 0 bases and the V segment lost 0 bases, leaving 8 bases of the junction unmatched. CDR3 length: 18 residues. Germline V lookup: CDR1 LGHNA, CDR2 YNFKEQ. CDR3 residues: CASSQEIGGSGSYNEQFF. CDR3 DNA: TGTGCCAGCAGCCAAGAGATTGGCGGGAGTGGCTCCTACAATGAGCAGTTCTTC.

The chain links TRBV5-1 to TRBJ2-1; TRBD2 matches at 9 bases. The CDR3 is 15 amino acids. Germline trimming cut 4 bases from V and 5 bases from J; bases unmatched to any gene: 7. The germline gives CDR1 SGHRS, CDR2 YFSETQ. CDR3 nucleotide sequence: TGCGCCAGCAGCATCCGGACTAGCGAGGACAATGAGCAGTTCTTC. This codes for CASSIRTSEDNEQFF.

The chain uses TRBV7-2 and TRBJ2-7, with a weak D call TRBD1 (6 bases). The V gene lost 5 bases and the J gene lost 6 bases, with 11 bases spanning the gap. The CDR3 loop spans 12 amino acids. CDR1 is SGHTA, CDR2 FQGNSA, per germline. The CDR3: CASSPWGREQYF. The CDR3 region has the DNA TGTGCCAGCAGCCCTTGGGGGCGCGAGCAGTACTTC. The full variable domain, its missing parts supplied by reference TRBV7-2 and TRBJ2-7, is GAGVSQSPSNKVTEKGKDVELRCDPISGHTALYWYRQSLGQGLEFLIYFQGNSAPDKSGLPSDRFSAERTGGSVSTLTIQRTQQEDSAVYLCASSPWGREQYFGPGTRLTVT.

In this sample, this clonotype turned up many times. The chain uses TRBV29-1 and TRBJ1-1; TRBD1 matches at 11 bases. From germline, CDR1 is SQVTM and CDR2 ANQGSEA. This CDR3 region has 16 residues. The V and J ends lost 2 bases and 0 bases, in that order; junction bases with no gene match: 5. The CDR3 protein is CSVEWGQGVMNTEAFF. CDR3 nucleotide sequence: TGCAGCGTTGAATGGGGACAGGGGGTGATGAACACTGAAGCTTTCTTT.

This chain links TRBV7-9 with TRBJ2-7; 7 bases are a match to TRBD2. V shed 4 bases, J shed 2 bases, and the junction held 8 bases outside the gene matches. Germline loops: CDR1 SEHNR, CDR2 FQNEAQ (reference sequence). The CDR3 has 15 amino acids. The CDR3, as DNA: TGTGCCAGCAGCTCGGGTAGCGGGTCAACCTACGAGCAGTACTTC. Its translation: CASSSGSGSTYEQYF.

This clonotype was seen at least ten times. The rearrangement links TRBV12-3 or TRBV12-4 to TRBJ2-7, with 11 bases matching TRBD2. Trimming cost V 5 bases and J 2 bases; bases outside gene matches: 8. The CDR3 covers 16 residues. This chain's CDR3 is CASSLDSGRETYEQYF. CDR3 nucleotides: TGTGCCAGCAGTCTTGATAGCGGGAGGGAAACCTACGAGCAGTACTTC.

The chain employs TRBV18 and TRBJ2-5, with TRBD1 matching 9 bases. After removal of 3 bases from V and 4 bases from J, the junction contained 3 bases not matched to a gene. From germline, CDR1 is KGHSH and CDR2 LQKENI. This CDR3 contains 14 residues. The CDR3 nucleotides read TGTGCCAGCTCACCTCCGGACAGGGGAGAGACCCAGTACTTC. It encodes CASSPPDRGETQYF.

The J gene is TRBJ2-5, the V gene TRBV20-1; 10 nucleotides align to TRBD2. Germline values: CDR1 DFQATT, CDR2 SNEGSKA (reference sequence). Trimming cost V 0 bases and J 2 bases; bases outside gene matches: 9. The CDR3 runs to 17 residues. The CDR3 reads CSARDIRTSGPQETQYF. CDR3 sequence (DNA): TGCAGTGCTAGAGATATCAGGACTAGCGGTCCGCAAGAGACCCAGTACTTC.

This clonotype was counted many times. The chain couples TRBV25-1 to TRBJ2-2; D remains unclear. CDR3 length equals 12 residues. Per the germline V gene, CDR1 is MGHDK and CDR2 is SYGVNS. The germline V and J ends were trimmed by 9 bases and 0 bases, with 5 bases remaining between them. The CDR3 sequence: CASKSNTGELFF. The DNA for the CDR3 is TGTGCCAGTAAATCGAACACCGGGGAGCTGTTTTTT.

This clonotype came up a few times. V usage is TRBV5-1 and J usage is TRBJ1-3; D uncertain. Per germline, CDR1 SGHRS and CDR2 YFSETQ. The CDR3 totals 14 residues. V lost 0 bases to trimming and J lost 4 bases, with 8 bases between them. The CDR3 nucleotides read TGCGCCAGCAGCTTGGGGGAAGTGGGAAACACCATATATTTT. Amino acid sequence: CASSLGEVGNTIYF. Supplemented by reference TRBV5-1 and TRBJ1-3, the full variable domain reads KAGVTQTPRYLIKTRGQQVTLSCSPISGHRSVSWYQQTPGQGLQFLFEYFSETQRNKGNFPGRFSGRQFSNSRSEMNVSTLELGDSALYLCASSLGEVGNTIYFGEGSWLTVV.

This chain joins TRBV30 and TRBJ2-4; TRBD2 matches 13 bases. Trimming at V came to 8 bases and at J to 7 bases, leaving 17 bases not matched to a gene. This CDR3 spans 17 amino acids. CDR1 is GTSNPN, CDR2 SVGIG, per germline (reference sequence). The CDR3 protein is CAGVWYTSGRDSNIQYF. In DNA form, the CDR3 reads TGTGCCGGGGTTTGGTATACTAGCGGGAGGGACTCGAACATTCAGTACTTC. Full variable domain (outside the CDR3, taken from reference TRBV30 and TRBJ2-4): SQTIHQWPATLVQPVGSPLSLECTVEGTSNPNLYWYRQAAGRGLQLLFYSVGIGQISSEVPQNLSASRPQDRQFILSSKKLLLSDSGFYLCAGVWYTSGRDSNIQYFGAGTRLSVL.

This clonotype was detected only a few times. The V call is TRBV6-2 or TRBV6-3, the J call TRBJ1-3; 9 nucleotides match TRBD1. The CDR3 sequence is 20 residues long. The V gene's germline CDR1 is MNHEY and CDR2 SVGEGT. The V segment lost 3 bases and the J segment 2 bases; nucleotides outside the gene matches: 17. CDR3 bases: TGTGCCAGCAGTTATAAAGTCCCGGGACAGGGTCTTGGAACTGGAAACACCATATATTTT. Its translation is CASSYKVPGQGLGTGNTIYF.

This clonotype was recorded many times. This chain links TRBV20-1 with TRBJ1-3; no reliable D call. The V and J ends lost 0 bases and 6 bases respectively, with 3 bases between them. Germline CDR1 DFQATT, CDR2 SNEGSKA (reference sequence). This CDR3 comprises 11 residues. CDR3 bases: TGCAGTGCTAGAGAATCAAACACCATATATTTT. Its protein is CSARESNTIYF.

The sample holds many counts of this clonotype. In DNA, the CDR3 is TGTGCCAGCACGAGCCAGGGTTCGGGGGAGACCCAGTACTTC. Its translation is CASTSQGSGETQYF. The chain joins TRBV2 to TRBJ2-5; D is tentatively TRBD1 or TRBD2 (5 bases each). Trimming took off 7 bases at V and 5 bases at J, with 17 bases between the two ends. The CDR3 has 14 amino acids. The germline V gene encodes CDR1 SNHLY and CDR2 FYNNEI.

This clonotype was detected ten times or more. The V gene is TRBV24-1, the J gene TRBJ1-5; the D is unclear. V was clipped by 7 bases and J by 0 bases, with 6 bases between them. Germline V gene sequence: CDR1 KGHDR, CDR2 SFDVKD. There are 13 residues in the CDR3. This chain's CDR3 is CATRTFSNQPQHF. The CDR3 nucleotides are TGTGCCACCAGGACATTTAGCAATCAGCCCCAGCATTTT.

The sample holds many counts of this clonotype. The chain links TRBV5-6 to TRBJ1-2; 8 bases align to TRBD1. This CDR3 region has 14 residues. Germline loops: CDR1 SGHDT, CDR2 YYEEEE. The V and J ends lost 7 bases and 2 bases, in that order; junction bases with no gene match: 7. CDR3 sequence reads: CASGGQGSNYGYTF. CDR3 sequence (DNA): TGTGCCAGCGGCGGACAGGGATCCAACTATGGCTACACCTTC.

In this sample, this clonotype turned up a few times. The V gene is TRBV6-1, the J gene TRBJ2-5; D unresolved. This CDR3 spans 11 amino acids. The V gene lost 9 bases and the J gene lost 4 bases, with 9 bases spanning the gap. The germline gives CDR1 MNHNS, CDR2 SASEGT. The CDR3 bases are TGTGCCAGTATCAAGAGAGAGACCCAGTACTTC. This encodes CASIKRETQYF.

Worth noting for this clonotype: Without the conserved terminal phenylalanine or tryptophan, this CDR3 likely stems from a read error. V usage is TRBV19 and J usage is TRBJ2-7; TRBD1 agrees at 8 bases. V trimming: 5 bases; J trimming: 5 bases; junction bases outside the gene matches: 11. The length of the CDR3 is 15 residues. Germline CDR1 LNHDA, CDR2 SQIVND (reference sequence). The CDR3 loop is CASSPLDRAEDEQYL. The CDR3 DNA follows: TGTGCCAGTAGTCCCCTGGACAGGGCGGAGGACGAGCAGTACCTC.

This chain connects TRBV30 to TRBJ2-3, with D tentatively TRBD2 (7 bases). The CDR3 is made up of 15 amino acids. Germline V CDR1 and CDR2: GTSNPN, SVGIG (reference sequence). The V gene lost 5 bases and the J gene lost 0 bases, with 15 bases spanning the gap. In DNA, the CDR3 is TGTGCCTGGGGGGAGGGGGGTGTGAGCACAGATACGCAGTATTTT. Translation gives CAWGEGGVSTDTQYF. Combining the CDR3 with reference TRBV30 and TRBJ2-3 gives the whole variable domain SQTIHQWPATLVQPVGSPLSLECTVEGTSNPNLYWYRQAAGRGLQLLFYSVGIGQISSEVPQNLSASRPQDRQFILSSKKLLLSDSGFYLCAWGEGGVSTDTQYFGPGTRLTVL.

This clonotype was found many times. J is TRBJ1-2 and V is TRBV20-1; D is possibly TRBD1 (5 bases). The CDR3 spans 17 residues. Between the trimmed V and J ends, which lost 6 bases and 3 bases, there was a span of 26 bases. In germline, CDR1 is DFQATT, CDR2 SNEGSKA (reference sequence). CDR3 sequence: CSAPSDTGTWKHYGYTF. Here the CDR3 DNA reads TGCAGTGCACCGTCGGACACGGGAACGTGGAAACACTATGGCTACACCTTC.

At least ten counts were recorded for this clonotype. The V call is TRBV12-3 or TRBV12-4, the J call TRBJ2-7; maybe TRBD1 (5 bases). The CDR3 is 14 amino acids. The ends were cut back, 5 bases at V and 0 bases at J, with 11 bases in the middle. The CDR3 region is CASSLDSFSYEQYF. The CDR3 nucleotides are TGTGCCAGCAGTCTTGACAGTTTCTCCTACGAGCAGTACTTC.

In this sample, this clonotype turned up many times. This CDR3 is CASRGAGQGLASGANVLTF. In DNA, the CDR3 is TGTGCCAGCAGGGGAGCGGGTCAGGGCCTCGCCTCTGGGGCCAACGTCCTGACTTTC. The chain couples TRBV7-6 to TRBJ2-6, with a weak D call TRBD2 (6 bases). The CDR3 totals 19 residues. Germline CDR1 SGHVS, CDR2 FNYEAQ. V was pared by 6 bases and J by 0 bases, with 21 bases between.